One TCR beta chain is described in this entry. TCRdb processed the RACE reads anew with MiXCR; each CDR3 protein has one entry. The table includes fewer than 300,000 distinct CDR3 sequences, 7.5% to 8% detected once. The data belong to a study of human T cells and chemical hapten exposure. The V gene lost 3 bases and the J gene lost 0 bases, with 14 bases spanning the gap. Germline V gives CDR1 SEHNR, CDR2 FQNEAQ (reference sequence). The CDR3 extends over 17 amino acids. As for time point: pre-sensitization, week 0. Described treatment: therapeutic diphenylcyclopropenone sensitization with weekly scalp DPC.

This clonotype was sampled from a man aged 18 to 30 with alopecia areata. Some clones in this sample may be carry-over from other donors' samples. Sequenced here: whole blood, sampled in connection with sensitization to the hapten diphenylcyclopropenone (DPC). The V call is TRBV7-9, the J call TRBJ1-4; D unclear. As DNA, the CDR3 is TGTGCCAGCAGCTTGGGCATAGGTGGGGCAACTAATGAAAAACTGTTTTTT. This translates into CASSLGIGGATNEKLFF. The full variable domain, rest sourced from reference TRBV7-9 and TRBJ1-4, is DTGVSQNPRHKITKRGQNVTFRCDPISEHNRLYWYRQTLGQGPEFLTYFQNEAQLEKSRLLSDRFSAERPKGSFSTLEIQRTEQGDSAMYLCASSLGIGGATNEKLFFGSGTQLSVL.